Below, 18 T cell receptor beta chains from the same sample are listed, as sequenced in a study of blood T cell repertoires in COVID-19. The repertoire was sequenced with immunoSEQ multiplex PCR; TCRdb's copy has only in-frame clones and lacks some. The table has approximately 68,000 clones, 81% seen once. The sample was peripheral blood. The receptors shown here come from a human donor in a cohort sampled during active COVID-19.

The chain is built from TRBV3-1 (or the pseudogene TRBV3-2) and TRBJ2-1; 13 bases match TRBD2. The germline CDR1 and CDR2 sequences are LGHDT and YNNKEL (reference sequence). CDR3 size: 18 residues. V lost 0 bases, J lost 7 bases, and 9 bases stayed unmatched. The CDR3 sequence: CASSQEEGLAGSRNEQFF. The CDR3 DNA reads TGTGCCAGCAGCCAAGAAGAGGGACTAGCGGGATCGCGAAATGAGCAGTTCTTC.

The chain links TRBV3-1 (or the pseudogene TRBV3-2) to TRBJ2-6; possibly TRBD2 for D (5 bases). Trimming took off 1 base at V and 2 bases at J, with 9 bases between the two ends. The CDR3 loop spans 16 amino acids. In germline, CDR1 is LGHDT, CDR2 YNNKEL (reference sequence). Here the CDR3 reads CASSQGIGAGANVLTF. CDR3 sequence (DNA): TGTGCCAGCAGCCAAGGAATCGGGGCTGGGGCCAACGTCCTGACTTTC.

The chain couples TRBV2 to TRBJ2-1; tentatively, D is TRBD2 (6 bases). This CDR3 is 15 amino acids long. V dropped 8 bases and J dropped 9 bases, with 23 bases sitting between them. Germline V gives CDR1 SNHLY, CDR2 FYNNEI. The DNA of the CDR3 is TGTGCCAGCGGGGGTAGCGGTTTGGACCGTGGTGAGCAGTTCTTC. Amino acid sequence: CASGGSGLDRGEQFF.

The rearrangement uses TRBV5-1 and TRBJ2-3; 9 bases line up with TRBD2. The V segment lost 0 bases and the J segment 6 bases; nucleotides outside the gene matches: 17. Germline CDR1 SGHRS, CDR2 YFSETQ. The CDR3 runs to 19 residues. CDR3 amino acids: CASSLAPGASGRFGDTQYF. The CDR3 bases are TGCGCCAGCAGCTTGGCCCCCGGGGCCAGCGGGAGGTTCGGGGATACGCAGTATTTT.

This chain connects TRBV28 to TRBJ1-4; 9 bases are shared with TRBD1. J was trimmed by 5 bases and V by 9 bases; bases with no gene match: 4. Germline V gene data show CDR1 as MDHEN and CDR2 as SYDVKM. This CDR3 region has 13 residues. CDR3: CASFGTGNEKLFF. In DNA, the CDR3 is TGTGCCAGTTTCGGGACAGGGAATGAAAAACTGTTTTTT.

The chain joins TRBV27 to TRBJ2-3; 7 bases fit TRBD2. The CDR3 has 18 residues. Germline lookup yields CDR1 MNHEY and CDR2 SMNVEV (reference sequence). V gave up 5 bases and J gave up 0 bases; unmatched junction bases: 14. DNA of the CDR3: TGTGCCAGCAGTCCTGGTCTTGGAGCGGGGTCTAGCACAGATACGCAGTATTTT. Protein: CASSPGLGAGSSTDTQYF.

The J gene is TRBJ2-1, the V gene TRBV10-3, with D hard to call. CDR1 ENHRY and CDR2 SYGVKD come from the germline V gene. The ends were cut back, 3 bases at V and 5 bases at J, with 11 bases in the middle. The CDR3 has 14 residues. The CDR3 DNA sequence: TGTGCCATCAGTGATTTCGTAGCCGACAATGAGCAGTTCTTC. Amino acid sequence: CAISDFVADNEQFF.

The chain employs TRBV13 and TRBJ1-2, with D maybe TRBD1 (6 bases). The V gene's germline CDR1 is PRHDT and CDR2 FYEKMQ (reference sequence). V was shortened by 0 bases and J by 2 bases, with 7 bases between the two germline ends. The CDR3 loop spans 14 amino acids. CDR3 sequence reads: CASSLGQGNYGYTF. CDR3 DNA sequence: TGTGCCAGCAGCTTAGGACAGGGAAACTATGGCTACACCTTC.

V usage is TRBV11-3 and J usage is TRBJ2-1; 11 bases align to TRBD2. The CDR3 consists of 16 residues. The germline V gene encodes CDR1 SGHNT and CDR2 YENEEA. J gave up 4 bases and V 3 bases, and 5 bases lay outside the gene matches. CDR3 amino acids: CASSFGLAGPYNEQFF. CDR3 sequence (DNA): TGTGCCAGCAGCTTCGGACTAGCGGGCCCTTACAATGAGCAGTTCTTC.

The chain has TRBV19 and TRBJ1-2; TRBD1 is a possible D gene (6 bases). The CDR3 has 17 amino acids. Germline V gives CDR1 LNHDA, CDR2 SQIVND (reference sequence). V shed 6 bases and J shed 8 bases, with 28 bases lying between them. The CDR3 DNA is TGTGCCAGTAGAGGGCAGCGGACAGAAGAAGTATTGAGGGGCTACACCTTC. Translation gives CASRGQRTEEVLRGYTF.

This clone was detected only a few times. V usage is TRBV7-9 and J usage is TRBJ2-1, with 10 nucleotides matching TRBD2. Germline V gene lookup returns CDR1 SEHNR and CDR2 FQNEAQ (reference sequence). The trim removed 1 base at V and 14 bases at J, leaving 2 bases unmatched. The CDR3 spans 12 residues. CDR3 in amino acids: CASSLEGTSEFF. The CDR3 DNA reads TGTGCCAGCAGCTTAGAGGGGACTAGCGAGTTCTTC. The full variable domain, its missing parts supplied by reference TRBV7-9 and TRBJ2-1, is DTGVSQNPRHKITKRGQNVTFRCDPISEHNRLYWYRQTLGQGPEFLTYFQNEAQLEKSRLLSDRFSAERPKGSFSTLEIQRTEQGDSAMYLCASSLEGTSEFFGPGTRLTVL.

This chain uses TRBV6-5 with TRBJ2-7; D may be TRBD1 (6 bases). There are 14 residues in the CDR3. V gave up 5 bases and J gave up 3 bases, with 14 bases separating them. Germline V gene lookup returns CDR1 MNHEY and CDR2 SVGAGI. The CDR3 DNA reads TGTGCCAGCAGTATACAGGGCGGATACTACGAGCAGTACTTC. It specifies CASSIQGGYYEQYF.

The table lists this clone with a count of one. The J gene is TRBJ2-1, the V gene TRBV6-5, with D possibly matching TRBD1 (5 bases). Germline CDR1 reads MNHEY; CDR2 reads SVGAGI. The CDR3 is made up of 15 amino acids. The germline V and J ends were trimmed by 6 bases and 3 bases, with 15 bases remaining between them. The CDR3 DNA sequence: TGTGCCAGCAGATTCACACACACAGGCTACAATGAGCAGTTCTTC. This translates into CASRFTHTGYNEQFF.

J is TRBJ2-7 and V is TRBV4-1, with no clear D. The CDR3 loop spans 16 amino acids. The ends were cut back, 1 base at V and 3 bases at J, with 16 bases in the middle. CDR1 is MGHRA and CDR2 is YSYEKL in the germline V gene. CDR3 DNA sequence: TGCGCCAGCAGCCAAGCCTTTTACGGCGGAAACTACGAGCAGTACTTC. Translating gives CASSQAFYGGNYEQYF.

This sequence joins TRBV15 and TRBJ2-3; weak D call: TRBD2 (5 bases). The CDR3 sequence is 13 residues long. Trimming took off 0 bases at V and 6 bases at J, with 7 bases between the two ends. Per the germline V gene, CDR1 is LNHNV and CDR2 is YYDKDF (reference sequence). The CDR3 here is CATSRDTRDTQYF. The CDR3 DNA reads TGTGCCACCAGCAGAGATACTAGGGATACGCAGTATTTT.

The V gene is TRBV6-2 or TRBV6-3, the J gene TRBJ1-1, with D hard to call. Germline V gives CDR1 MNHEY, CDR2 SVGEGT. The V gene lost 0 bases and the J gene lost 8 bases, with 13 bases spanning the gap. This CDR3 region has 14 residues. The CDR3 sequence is CASSYSTPALEAFF. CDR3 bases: TGTGCCAGCAGTTACTCTACTCCCGCATTGGAAGCTTTCTTT.

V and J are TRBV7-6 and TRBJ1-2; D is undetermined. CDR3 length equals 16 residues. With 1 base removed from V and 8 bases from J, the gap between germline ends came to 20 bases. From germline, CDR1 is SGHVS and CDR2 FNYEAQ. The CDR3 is CASSLGTDPDFWGYTF. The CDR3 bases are TGTGCCAGCAGCTTAGGGACTGACCCCGATTTTTGGGGCTACACCTTC.

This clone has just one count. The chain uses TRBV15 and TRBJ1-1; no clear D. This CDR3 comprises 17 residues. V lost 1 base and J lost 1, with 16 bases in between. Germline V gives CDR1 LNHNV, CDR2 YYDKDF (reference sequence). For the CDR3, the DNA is TGTGCCACCAGCAGAGGGGCGGGGTGGATTCAGAACACTGAAGCTTTCTTT. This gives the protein CATSRGAGWIQNTEAFF.